A single sample gave rise to the 2 T cell receptor beta chains below, sequenced in a study of T cell responses to AZD1222 COVID-19 vaccine. Sequencing used immunoSEQ multiplex PCR; TCRdb keeps in-frame clones, though not all of them. Among over 95,000 clones listed, 70% to 90% were seen once. Material: peripheral blood, obtained 28 days after the second AZD1222 dose. These receptors all stem from an adult who received the AZD1222 COVID-19 vaccine.

This chain joins TRBV10-3 and TRBJ2-5, with 7 bases that match TRBD1. The CDR3 is 14 residues long. Germline-derived CDR1 and CDR2 are ENHRY and SYGVKD. After removal of 5 bases from V and 4 bases from J, the junction contained 7 bases not matched to a gene. The CDR3 bases are TGTGCCATCAGTACCGGACAGGCGGGAGAGACCCAGTACTTC. As protein: CAISTGQAGETQYF.

The chain recombines TRBV5-1 with TRBJ1-3; no clear D. The CDR3 is 12 amino acids. V gave up 2 bases and J gave up 3 bases, with 3 bases separating them. Germline V gene sequence: CDR1 SGHRS, CDR2 YFSETQ. The CDR3 DNA is TGCGCCAGCAGCTTTGATGGAAACACCATATATTTT. Translated, it gives CASSFDGNTIYF.